The rows below give T cell receptor beta chains drawn from one sample of a study of cytomegalovirus exposure and HLA in healthy donors. TCRdb's table, derived via immunoSEQ multiplex PCR, lists solely in-frame clones and lacks some. The sample's table shows 150,000 to 200,000 clones. Material: PBMCs. The receptors originated from a man younger than 40 in good health and CMV-seronegative. Each CDR3 is given with its conserved first and last residue. D genes are given only for firm matches.

>TRBJ2-6|.|TRBV27
CASPSLGAGANVLTF
TGTGCCAGCCCCTCTTTGGGGGCCGGGGCCAACGTCCTGACTTTC
>TRBJ2-7|.|TRBV4-1
CASSRSGTFNSYEQYF
TGCGCCAGCAGCCGGTCCGGGACATTTAATTCCTACGAGCAGTACTTC
>TRBJ2-1|TRBD1|TRBV29-1
CSVLKGGQGNEQFF
TGCAGCGTCCTAAAGGGGGGACAGGGAAATGAGCAGTTCTTC
>TRBJ2-1|TRBD1|TRBV16
CASSQFRQGEYNEQFF
TGTGCCAGCAGCCAATTCCGACAGGGTGAATACAATGAGCAGTTCTTC
>TRBJ1-3|.|TRBV9
CASSTTSHSGNTIYF
TGTGCCAGCTCTACGACATCCCACTCTGGAAACACCATATATTTT
>TRBJ1-2|TRBD1|TRBV7-9
CASSAGQSYGYTF
TGTGCCAGCAGCGCGGGACAGAGCTATGGCTACACCTTC
>TRBJ2-6|TRBD1|TRBV4-3
CASSPSPGTGAGANVLTF
TGCGCCAGCAGCCCCAGTCCCGGGACAGGGGCTGGGGCCAACGTCCTGACTTTC
>TRBJ2-7|TRBD2|TRBV28
CASSEFHPGLALDSLPYEQYF
TGTGCCAGCAGTGAATTCCACCCTGGACTAGCCCTCGACTCCCTCCCCTACGAGCAGTACTTC
>TRBJ1-2|.|TRBV19
CASSIDLFGGRRSYGYTF
TGTGCCAGTAGTATAGATTTGTTTGGGGGCAGGAGAAGCTATGGCTACACCTTC
>TRBJ1-2|.|TRBV29-1
CSAGQTDGYTF
TGCAGCGCTGGACAGACCGATGGCTACACCTTC
>TRBJ2-6|TRBD1|TRBV27
CASRLQGAWGANVLTF
TGTGCCAGCAGGTTACAGGGGGCGTGGGGGGCCAACGTCCTGACTTTC
>TRBJ1-2|.|TRBV6-5
CASSYMGAGGYTF
TGTGCCAGCAGTTACATGGGGGCAGGTGGCTACACCTTC